The following is a T cell receptor beta chain sequence with its context. The data are from a study of T cell changes during pregnancy in multiple sclerosis. Clones were sequenced by immunoSEQ multiplex PCR, and TCRdb holds only the in-frame ones, with some missing. This sample has some 11,000 clones, with 75% to 90% found just once. This TCR was recovered from a female donor in good health, enrolled as a control in a pregnancy study. The sequencing here drew on CD8+ T cells from peripheral blood mononuclear cells, taken in the first trimester of pregnancy.

In DNA form, the CDR3 reads TGTGCCAGCAGCTTAACTACAGGGGGCGAAAACTCCTACGAGCAGTACTTC. It yields the protein CASSLTTGGENSYEQYF. The V gene is TRBV7-9, the J gene TRBJ2-7, with 9 nucleotides matching TRBD1. The J segment lost 0 bases and the V segment lost 2 bases, leaving 8 bases of the junction unmatched. Per germline, CDR1 SEHNR and CDR2 FQNEAQ (reference sequence). This CDR3 region has 17 residues.